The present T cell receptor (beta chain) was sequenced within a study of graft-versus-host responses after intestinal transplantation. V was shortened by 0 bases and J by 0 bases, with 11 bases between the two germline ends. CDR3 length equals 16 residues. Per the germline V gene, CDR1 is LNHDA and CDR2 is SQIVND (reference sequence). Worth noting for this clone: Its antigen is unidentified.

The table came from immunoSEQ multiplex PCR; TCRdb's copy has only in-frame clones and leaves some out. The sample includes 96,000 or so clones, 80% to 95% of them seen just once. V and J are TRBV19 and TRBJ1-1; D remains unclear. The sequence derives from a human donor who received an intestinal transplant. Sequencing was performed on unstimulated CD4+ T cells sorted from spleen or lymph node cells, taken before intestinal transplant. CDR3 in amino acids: CASSIERRLVNTEAFF. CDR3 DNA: TGTGCCAGTAGTATAGAGCGCAGACTCGTGAACACTGAAGCTTTCTTT.